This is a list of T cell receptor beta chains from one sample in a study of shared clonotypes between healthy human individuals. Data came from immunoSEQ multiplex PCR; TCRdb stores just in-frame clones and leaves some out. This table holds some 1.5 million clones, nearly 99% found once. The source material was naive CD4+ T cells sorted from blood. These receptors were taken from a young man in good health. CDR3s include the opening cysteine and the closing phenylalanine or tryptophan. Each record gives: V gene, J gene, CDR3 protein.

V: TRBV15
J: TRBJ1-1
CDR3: CATSRDRSNTEAFF

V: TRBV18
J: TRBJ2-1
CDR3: CASSPTSGKTYNEQFF

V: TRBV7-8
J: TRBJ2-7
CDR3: CASSLNPFGRSHEQYF

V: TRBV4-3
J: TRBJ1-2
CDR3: CASSQDFGTRYGYTF

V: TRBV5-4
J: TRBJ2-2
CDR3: CASSQGGSQATGELFF

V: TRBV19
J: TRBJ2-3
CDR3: CASSIPLTGGTDTQYF

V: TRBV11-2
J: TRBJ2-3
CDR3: CASSLELVAQYF

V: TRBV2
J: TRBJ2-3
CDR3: CASSDAALAGGPGTDTQYF

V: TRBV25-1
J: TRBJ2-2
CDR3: CASSEEAGRTGELFF

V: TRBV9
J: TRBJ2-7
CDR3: CASSVGARYEQYF

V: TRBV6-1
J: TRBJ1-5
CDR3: CASSRQGGADQPQHF

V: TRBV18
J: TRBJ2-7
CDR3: CASSQLLAGGPDSYEQYF

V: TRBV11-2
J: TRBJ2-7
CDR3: CASSSVRGVNEQYF

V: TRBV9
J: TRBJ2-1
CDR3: CASSLGTSGGDNEQFF

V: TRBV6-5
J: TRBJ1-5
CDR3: CASSYSSTGGSQPQHF

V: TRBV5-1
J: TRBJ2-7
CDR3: CASRRLAGDYEQYF